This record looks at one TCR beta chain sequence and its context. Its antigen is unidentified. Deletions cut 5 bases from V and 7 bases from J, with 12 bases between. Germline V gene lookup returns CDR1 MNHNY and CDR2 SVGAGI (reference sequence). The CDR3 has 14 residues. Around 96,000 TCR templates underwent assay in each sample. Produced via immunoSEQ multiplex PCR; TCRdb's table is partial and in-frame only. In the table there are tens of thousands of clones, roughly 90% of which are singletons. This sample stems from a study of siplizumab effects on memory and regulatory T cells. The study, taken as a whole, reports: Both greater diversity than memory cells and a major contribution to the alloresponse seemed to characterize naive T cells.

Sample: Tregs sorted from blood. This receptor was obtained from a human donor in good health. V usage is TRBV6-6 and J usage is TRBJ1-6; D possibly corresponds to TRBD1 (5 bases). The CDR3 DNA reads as TGTGCCAGCAGTACGGGGGTTGTCAATTCACCCCTCCACTTT. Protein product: CASSTGVVNSPLHF.